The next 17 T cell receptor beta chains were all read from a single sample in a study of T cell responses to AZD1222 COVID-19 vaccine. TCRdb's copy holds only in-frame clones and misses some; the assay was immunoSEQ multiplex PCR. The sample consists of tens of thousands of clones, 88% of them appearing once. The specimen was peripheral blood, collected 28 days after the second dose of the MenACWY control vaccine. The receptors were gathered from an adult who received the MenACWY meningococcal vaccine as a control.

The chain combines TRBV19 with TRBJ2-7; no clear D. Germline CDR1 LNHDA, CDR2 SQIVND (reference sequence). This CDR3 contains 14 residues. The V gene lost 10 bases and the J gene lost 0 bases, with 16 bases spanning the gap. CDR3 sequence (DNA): TGTGCCACTAAGACCGCTGTAAGCTCCTACGAGCAGTACTTC. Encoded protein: CATKTAVSSYEQYF.

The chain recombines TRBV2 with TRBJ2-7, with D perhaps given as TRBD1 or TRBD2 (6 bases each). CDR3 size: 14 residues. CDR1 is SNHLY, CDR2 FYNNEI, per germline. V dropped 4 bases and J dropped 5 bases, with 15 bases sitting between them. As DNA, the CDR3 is TGTGCCAGCAGTGTGAGAGGGGGGCTCAACGAGCAGTACTTC. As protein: CASSVRGGLNEQYF.

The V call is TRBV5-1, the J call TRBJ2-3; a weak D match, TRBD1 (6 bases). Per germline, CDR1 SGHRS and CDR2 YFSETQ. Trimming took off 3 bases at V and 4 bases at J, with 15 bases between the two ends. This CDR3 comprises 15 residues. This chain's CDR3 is CASSSIGGPADTQYF. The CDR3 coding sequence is TGCGCCAGCAGCTCGATAGGGGGTCCGGCAGATACGCAGTATTTT.

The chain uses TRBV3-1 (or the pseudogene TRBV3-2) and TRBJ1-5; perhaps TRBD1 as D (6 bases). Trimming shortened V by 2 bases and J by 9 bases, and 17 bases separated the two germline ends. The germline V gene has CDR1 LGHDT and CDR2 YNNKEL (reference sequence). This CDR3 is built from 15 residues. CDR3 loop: CASSQHRTEMRPQHF. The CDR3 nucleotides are TGTGCCAGCAGCCAACACCGGACAGAGATGAGGCCCCAGCATTTT.

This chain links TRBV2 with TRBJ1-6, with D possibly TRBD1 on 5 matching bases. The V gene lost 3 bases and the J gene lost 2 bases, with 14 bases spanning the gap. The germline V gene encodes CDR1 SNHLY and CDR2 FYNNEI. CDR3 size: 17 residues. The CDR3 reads CASSDGGSQTYNSPLHF. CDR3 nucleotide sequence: TGTGCCAGCAGTGACGGGGGGAGTCAAACCTATAATTCACCCCTCCACTTT.

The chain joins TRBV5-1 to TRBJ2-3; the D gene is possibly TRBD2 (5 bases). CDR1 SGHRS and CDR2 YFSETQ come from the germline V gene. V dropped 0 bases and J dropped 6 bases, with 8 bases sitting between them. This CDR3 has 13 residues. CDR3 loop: CASSLAWRDTQYF. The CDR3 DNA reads TGCGCCAGCAGCTTGGCTTGGAGGGATACGCAGTATTTT.

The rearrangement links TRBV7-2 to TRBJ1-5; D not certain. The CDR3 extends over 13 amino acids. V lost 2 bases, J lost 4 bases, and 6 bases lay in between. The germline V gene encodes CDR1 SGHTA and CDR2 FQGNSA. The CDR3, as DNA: TGTGCCAGCAGCTTAAGGATGAATCAGCCCCAGCATTTT. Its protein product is CASSLRMNQPQHF.

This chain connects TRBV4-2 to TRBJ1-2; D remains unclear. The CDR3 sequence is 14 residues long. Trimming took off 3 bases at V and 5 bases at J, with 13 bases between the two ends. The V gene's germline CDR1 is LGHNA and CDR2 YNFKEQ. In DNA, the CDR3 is TGTGCCAGCAGCCAGGAACAGCGGGGTTATGGCTACACCTTC. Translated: CASSQEQRGYGYTF.

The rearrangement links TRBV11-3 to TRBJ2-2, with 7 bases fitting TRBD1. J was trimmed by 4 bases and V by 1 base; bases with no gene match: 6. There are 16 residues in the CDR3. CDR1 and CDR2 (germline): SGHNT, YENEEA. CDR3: CASSLGQGRGTGELFF. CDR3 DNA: TGTGCCAGCAGCTTAGGACAGGGTCGCGGCACCGGGGAGCTGTTTTTT. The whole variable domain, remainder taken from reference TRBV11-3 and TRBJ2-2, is EAGVVQSPRYKIIEKKQPVAFWCNPISGHNTLYWYLQNLGQGPELLIRYENEEAVDDSQLPKDRFSAERLKGVDSTLKIQPAELGDSAVYLCASSLGQGRGTGELFFGEGSRLTVL.

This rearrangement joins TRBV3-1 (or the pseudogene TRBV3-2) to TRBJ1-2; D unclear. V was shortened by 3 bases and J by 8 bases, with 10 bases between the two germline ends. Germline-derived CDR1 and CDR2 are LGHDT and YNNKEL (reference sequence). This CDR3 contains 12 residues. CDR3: CASSQGGAGYTF. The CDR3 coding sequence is TGTGCCAGCAGCCAGGGTGGTGCGGGCTACACCTTC.

The chain's CDR3 is CASSFDAGGELFF. In DNA form, the CDR3 reads TGTGCCAGCAGCTTTGACGCCGGCGGGGAGCTGTTTTTT. The rearrangement joins TRBV5-5 to TRBJ2-2; no clear D gene. V lost 2 bases to trimming and J lost 7 bases, with 9 bases between them. The CDR3 is 13 residues long. Germline V gives CDR1 SGHKS, CDR2 YYEKEE (reference sequence). The full variable domain, rest sourced from reference TRBV5-5 and TRBJ2-2, is DAGVTQSPTHLIKTRGQQVTLRCSPISGHKSVSWYQQVLGQGPQFIFQYYEKEERGRGNFPDRFSARQFPNYSSELNVNALLLGDSALYLCASSFDAGGELFFGEGSRLTVL.

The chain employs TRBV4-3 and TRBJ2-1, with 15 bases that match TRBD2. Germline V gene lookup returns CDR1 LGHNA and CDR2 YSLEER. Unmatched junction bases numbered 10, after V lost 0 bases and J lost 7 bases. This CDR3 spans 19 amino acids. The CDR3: CASSQDWPWTSGRVNEQFF. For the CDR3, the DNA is TGCGCCAGCAGCCAAGACTGGCCCTGGACTAGCGGGAGGGTAAATGAGCAGTTCTTC.

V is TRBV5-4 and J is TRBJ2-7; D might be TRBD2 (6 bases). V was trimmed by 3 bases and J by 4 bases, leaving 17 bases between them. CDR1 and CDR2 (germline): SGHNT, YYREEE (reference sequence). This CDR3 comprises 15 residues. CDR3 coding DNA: TGTGCCAGCAGCTCGGGACTGAGCGAGACGTACGAGCAGTACTTC. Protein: CASSSGLSETYEQYF.

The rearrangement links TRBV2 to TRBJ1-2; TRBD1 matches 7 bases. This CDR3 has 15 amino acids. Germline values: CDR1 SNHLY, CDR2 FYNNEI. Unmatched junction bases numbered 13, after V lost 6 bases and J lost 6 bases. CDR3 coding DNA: TGTGCCAGCAGCCCAGGGGGGGGGCCGGAAGATGGCTACACCTTC. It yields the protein CASSPGGGPEDGYTF.

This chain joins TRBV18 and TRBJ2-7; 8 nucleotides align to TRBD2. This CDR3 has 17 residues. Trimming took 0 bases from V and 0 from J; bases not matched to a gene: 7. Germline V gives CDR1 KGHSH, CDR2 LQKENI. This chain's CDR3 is CASSPPKGGGPSYEQYF. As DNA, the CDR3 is TGTGCCAGCTCACCACCAAAAGGCGGGGGGCCCTCCTACGAGCAGTACTTC.

The CDR3 spells CASSPPGAGFQQTQYF. CDR3 coding DNA: TGTGCCAGCTCACCACCGGGGGCAGGGTTCCAGCAAACCCAGTACTTC. The chain is built from TRBV18 and TRBJ2-5, with a possible D match to TRBD1 (6 bases). The V gene lost 0 bases and the J gene lost 8 bases, with 19 bases spanning the gap. CDR3 length: 16 amino acids. Germline loops: CDR1 KGHSH, CDR2 LQKENI.

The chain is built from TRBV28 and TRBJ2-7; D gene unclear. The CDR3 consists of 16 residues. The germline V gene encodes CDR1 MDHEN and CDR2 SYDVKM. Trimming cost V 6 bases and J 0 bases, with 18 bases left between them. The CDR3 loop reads CASSFSYLRSSYEQYF. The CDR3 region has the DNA TGTGCCAGCAGCTTTTCCTATCTCAGGAGCTCCTACGAGCAGTACTTC.